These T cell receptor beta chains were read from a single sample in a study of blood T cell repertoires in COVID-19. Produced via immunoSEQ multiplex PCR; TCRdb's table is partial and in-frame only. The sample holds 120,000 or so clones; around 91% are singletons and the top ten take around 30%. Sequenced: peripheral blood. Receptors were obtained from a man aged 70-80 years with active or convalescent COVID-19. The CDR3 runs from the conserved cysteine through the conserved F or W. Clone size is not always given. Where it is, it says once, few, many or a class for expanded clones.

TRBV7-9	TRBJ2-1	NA	CASSHGYNEQFF
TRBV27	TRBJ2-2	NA	CASSLFYTGELFF
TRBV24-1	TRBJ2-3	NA	CATSDGDSETDTQYF
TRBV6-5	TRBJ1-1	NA	CASSYGGITEAFF
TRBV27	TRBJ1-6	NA	CASSLSGQYPPLHF
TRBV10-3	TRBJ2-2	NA	CAISVSGLNTGELFF
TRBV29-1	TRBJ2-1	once	CSVSGTGGFGFF
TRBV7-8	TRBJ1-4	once	CASGSTATNEKLFF
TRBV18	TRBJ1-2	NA	CASSPDGLGGYTF
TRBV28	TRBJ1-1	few	CASSNYGYTEAFF
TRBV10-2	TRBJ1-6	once	CASRTGTNYSPLHF
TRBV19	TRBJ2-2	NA	CAVGGNTNTGELFF
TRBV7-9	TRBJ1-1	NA	CASSDTGLWVNTEAFF